Following are 21 T cell receptor beta chains from one sample sequenced in a study of cytomegalovirus exposure and HLA in healthy donors. PCR employed 60 Vbeta and 13 Jbeta primers. Sequencing used immunoSEQ multiplex PCR; TCRdb keeps in-frame clones, though not all of them. This sample has approximately 160,000 clones, with around 68% found just once. The sample was PBMCs. These receptors were collected from a man aged 50 or older in good health and CMV-seronegative.

In nucleotides, the CDR3 is TGTGCCAGCAGCTTGGGCTACACAGATACGCAGTATTTT. Its protein is CASSLGYTDTQYF. The chain couples TRBV5-4 to TRBJ2-3; no clear D gene. Germline CDR1 reads SGHNT; CDR2 reads YYREEE (reference sequence). V dropped 0 bases and J dropped 2 bases, with 4 bases sitting between them. This CDR3 is built from 13 residues.

V usage is TRBV2 and J usage is TRBJ2-5; TRBD2 agrees at 12 bases. There are 17 residues in the CDR3. V dropped 0 bases and J dropped 5; count of bases not matched to a gene: 7. Germline values: CDR1 SNHLY, CDR2 FYNNEI. The CDR3 protein is CASSEASSGGARETQYF. The CDR3 DNA reads as TGTGCCAGCAGTGAAGCTTCTAGCGGGGGGGCCCGGGAGACCCAGTACTTC.

This chain uses TRBV10-2 with TRBJ2-7; 7 bases fit TRBD1. CDR1 is WSHSY, CDR2 SAAADI, per germline. The CDR3 has 13 amino acids. J gave up 3 bases and V 10 bases, and 9 bases lay outside the gene matches. The CDR3 spells CATQDRYNYEQYF. The CDR3 DNA sequence: TGCGCCACTCAGGACAGGTACAACTACGAGCAGTACTTC.

The J gene is TRBJ2-3, the V gene TRBV29-1; 9 bases are a match to TRBD2. Looked up from germline, CDR1 is SQVTM and CDR2 is ANQGSEA. V dropped 6 bases and J dropped 2; count of bases not matched to a gene: 9. The CDR3 extends over 15 amino acids. CDR3 region: CSVAKTSGYTDTQYF. DNA for the CDR3: TGCAGCGTCGCGAAGACTAGCGGATACACAGATACGCAGTATTTT.

This clone was seen a handful of times. The J gene is TRBJ1-2, the V gene TRBV28; no clear D gene. Looked up from germline, CDR1 is MDHEN and CDR2 is SYDVKM. With 8 bases removed from V and 3 bases from J, the gap between germline ends came to 16 bases. This CDR3 contains 14 residues. CDR3 coding DNA: TGTGCCAGCGCCCCCGTTAGTTCTTACTATGGCTACACCTTC. Encoded protein: CASAPVSSYYGYTF.

This clone was seen a single time. V is TRBV7-2 and J is TRBJ1-2; 8 bases are shared with TRBD1. The germline CDR1 and CDR2 sequences are SGHTA and FQGNSA. This CDR3 comprises 15 residues. V was pared by 5 bases and J by 4 bases, with 9 bases of the junction left unmatched. The CDR3 reads CASSATGAIVYGYTF. CDR3 in DNA: TGTGCCAGCAGCGCGACAGGGGCAATAGTCTATGGCTACACCTTC.

V usage is TRBV7-9 and J usage is TRBJ2-7; TRBD1 aligns across 7 bases. Unmatched junction bases numbered 6, after V lost 4 bases and J lost 3 bases. Germline assignment: CDR1 SEHNR and CDR2 FQNEAQ (reference sequence). The CDR3 has 14 residues. The CDR3 loop is CASSSVTGDYEQYF. CDR3 coding DNA: TGTGCCAGCAGCTCAGTTACAGGGGACTACGAGCAGTACTTC. Based on the CDR3 plus reference TRBV7-9 and TRBJ2-7, the full variable domain is DTGVSQNPRHKITKRGQNVTFRCDPISEHNRLYWYRQTLGQGPEFLTYFQNEAQLEKSRLLSDRFSAERPKGSFSTLEIQRTEQGDSAMYLCASSSVTGDYEQYFGPGTRLTVT.

With respect to this clone: The sample has other DNA sequences that encode this CDR3 too. The genes are TRBV1 and TRBJ2-4; TRBD2 is the table's D call, not checked against the DNA. TRBV1 is a pseudogene. The CDR3 runs 16 residues. Here the CDR3 DNA reads TGCACCAGCAGCCAAGTGCGGGGGAGAGCCAAAAACATTCAGTACTTC. It codes for CTSSQVRGRAKNIQYF.

The V gene is TRBV27, the J gene TRBJ1-2; TRBD1 matches at 7 bases. There are 15 residues in the CDR3. Unmatched junction bases numbered 9, after V lost 6 bases and J lost 2 bases. Germline lookup yields CDR1 MNHEY and CDR2 SMNVEV (reference sequence). CDR3 sequence (DNA): TGTGCCAGCAGCCTCGACAGGGCCACCAACTATGGCTACACCTTC. Amino acid sequence: CASSLDRATNYGYTF.

The V gene is TRBV28, the J gene TRBJ1-6; no clear D. The CDR3 spans 16 residues. The V gene's germline CDR1 is MDHEN and CDR2 SYDVKM. V lost 6 bases to trimming and J lost 7 bases, with 19 bases between them. CDR3 in DNA: TGTGCCAGCAGCTTCTTGGATCAAGTGACAAATTCACCCCTCCACTTT. It encodes CASSFLDQVTNSPLHF.

The chain couples TRBV27 to TRBJ2-1; 14 bases are a match to TRBD2. Per the germline V gene, CDR1 is MNHEY and CDR2 is SMNVEV (reference sequence). V lost 0 bases to trimming and J lost 0 bases; unmatched junction nucleotides: 16. This CDR3 has 23 amino acids. The CDR3 sequence: CASSLSPGGGTSGGPSSYNEQFF. Written as DNA, the CDR3 is TGTGCCAGCAGTTTATCCCCGGGGGGCGGGACTAGCGGGGGCCCGAGCTCCTACAATGAGCAGTTCTTC.

The sample holds a few counts of this clone. The chain recombines TRBV9 with TRBJ1-2, with D hard to call. The length of the CDR3 is 10 residues. V was clipped by 3 bases and J by 10 bases, with 7 bases between them. Germline V gene data show CDR1 as SGDLS and CDR2 as YYNGEE. The chain's CDR3 is CASSEEIYTF. The CDR3 DNA reads TGTGCCAGCAGCGAGGAGATCTACACCTTC.

This chain links TRBV29-1 with TRBJ1-4; D is ambiguous. Germline V gives CDR1 SQVTM, CDR2 ANQGSEA. There are 15 residues in the CDR3. The V end was cut by 6 bases, the J end by 0 bases, with 14 bases between. CDR3 nucleotides: TGCAGCGTGGGCCTCGCGGGAACAACTAATGAAAAACTGTTTTTT. Translated, it gives CSVGLAGTTNEKLFF.

In its sample, this clone was seen a few times. This rearrangement joins TRBV5-1 to TRBJ1-1, with 8 bases lining up with TRBD1. CDR3 size: 13 residues. The germline gives CDR1 SGHRS, CDR2 YFSETQ. V dropped 3 bases and J dropped 7; count of bases not matched to a gene: 5. CDR3 amino acids: CASSWGTGGEAFF. In DNA, the CDR3 is TGCGCCAGCAGCTGGGGGACAGGCGGTGAAGCTTTCTTT.

This clone has only one observation. V and J are TRBV6-1 and TRBJ1-1; no clear D. This CDR3 is built from 13 residues. Germline CDR1 is MNHNS and CDR2 is SASEGT. The V gene lost 2 bases and the J gene lost 1 base, with 5 bases spanning the gap. In DNA form, the CDR3 reads TGTGCCAGCAGTGAACAGCGGAACACTGAAGCTTTCTTT. Translating gives CASSEQRNTEAFF.

The rearrangement uses TRBV13 and TRBJ2-3, with D maybe TRBD1 (6 bases). CDR1 is PRHDT and CDR2 is FYEKMQ in the germline V gene (reference sequence). Trimming pared 0 bases from V and 0 bases from J, leaving 10 bases between. The CDR3 length is 16 residues. For the CDR3, the DNA is TGTGCCAGCAGCTTAGGGACAGGACTTAGCACAGATACGCAGTATTTT. This sequence encodes CASSLGTGLSTDTQYF.

The chain carries TRBV6-1 and TRBJ1-1; no definite D call. Germline V gene data show CDR1 as MNHNS and CDR2 as SASEGT. V was pared by 9 bases and J by 0 bases, with 17 bases between. There are 15 residues in the CDR3. The CDR3 region has the DNA TGTGCCAGTCTAATCAATGGACTACTGAACACTGAAGCTTTCTTT. Translation gives CASLINGLLNTEAFF.

The genes are TRBV27 and TRBJ2-3, with 9 bases matching TRBD1. V shed 7 bases, J shed 7 bases, and the junction held 6 bases outside the gene matches. CDR3 length: 13 residues. Germline lookup yields CDR1 MNHEY and CDR2 SMNVEV (reference sequence). This CDR3 reads CASMGQGMNTQYF. CDR3 DNA: TGTGCCAGCATGGGACAGGGCATGAATACGCAGTATTTT.

The chain carries TRBV7-8 and TRBJ1-5; D might be TRBD1 (5 bases). The germline gives CDR1 SGHVS, CDR2 FQNEAQ. CDR3 length equals 14 residues. Trimming removed 1 base from V and 7 bases from J, with 11 bases in between. Written as DNA, the CDR3 is TGTGCCAGCAGCTTAGTTGGGGGGAAACAGCCCCAGCATTTT. Its translation is CASSLVGGKQPQHF.

This clone was picked up a small number of times. The chain recombines TRBV28 with TRBJ1-6; D not certain. This CDR3 contains 15 residues. Germline CDR1 reads MDHEN; CDR2 reads SYDVKM. Trimming took off 2 bases at V and 10 bases at J, with 15 bases between the two ends. The CDR3 bases are TGTGCCAGCAGTTTAAATGAGGGCGCAGAGTCACCCCTCCACTTT. This codes for CASSLNEGAESPLHF.

This rearrangement joins TRBV7-2 to TRBJ2-7; 9 nucleotides match TRBD1. Trimming at V came to 4 bases and at J to 5 bases, leaving 6 bases not matched to a gene. Per the germline V gene, CDR1 is SGHTA and CDR2 is FQGNSA. The CDR3 is 14 residues long. The CDR3 bases are TGTGCCAGCAGCTCCTCGACAGGGGGTAACGAGCAGTACTTC. Protein: CASSSSTGGNEQYF. The entire variable domain, with the rest obtained from reference TRBV7-2 and TRBJ2-7, is as follows: GAGVSQSPSNKVTEKGKDVELRCDPISGHTALYWYRQSLGQGLEFLIYFQGNSAPDKSGLPSDRFSAERTGGSVSTLTIQRTQQEDSAVYLCASSSSTGGNEQYFGPGTRLTVT.